Each of the 29 T cell receptor beta chains below was sequenced from the same sample in a study of T cell responses to AZD1222 COVID-19 vaccine. The method was immunoSEQ multiplex PCR; TCRdb's version includes in-frame clones alone and lacks a portion of them. Among tens of thousands of clones, around 81% were seen once, and the ten largest hold about 46%. Specimen: peripheral blood, collected 28 days after the second AZD1222 dose. These TCRs come from an adult who received the AZD1222 COVID-19 vaccine.

The J gene is TRBJ1-1, the V gene TRBV11-2; possible D gene TRBD1, 5 bases. From germline, CDR1 is SGHAT and CDR2 FQNNGV. The V and J ends lost 3 bases and 1 base respectively, with 9 bases between them. This CDR3 region has 14 residues. This CDR3 is CASSFGQGNTEAFF. CDR3 bases: TGTGCCAGCAGCTTCGGGCAGGGGAACACTGAAGCTTTCTTT.

The chain joins TRBV7-6 to TRBJ2-3; 15 nucleotides agree with TRBD2. This CDR3 is 20 amino acids long. Germline CDR1 is SGHVS and CDR2 is FNYEAQ. Trimming removed 3 bases from V and 0 bases from J; junction bases left unmatched: 10. CDR3: CASSFLPGTSGRTSTDTQYF. Here the CDR3 DNA reads TGTGCCAGCAGCTTCCTTCCCGGGACTAGCGGGAGGACTAGCACAGATACGCAGTATTTT.

The chain is built from TRBV12-3 or TRBV12-4 and TRBJ1-1; D perhaps matches TRBD1 (5 bases). This CDR3 spans 13 amino acids. With 5 bases removed from V and 0 bases from J, the gap between germline ends came to 7 bases. The CDR3 protein is CASSLGVNTEAFF. In DNA, the CDR3 is TGTGCCAGCAGTCTAGGGGTGAACACTGAAGCTTTCTTT.

V is TRBV7-3 and J is TRBJ1-4; tentative D call: TRBD1 (5 bases). The ends were cut back, 1 base at V and 6 bases at J, with 12 bases in the middle. CDR3 size: 15 residues. Germline V gene lookup returns CDR1 SGHTA and CDR2 FQGTGA. CDR3 amino acids: CASSLMSGCHEKLFF. In nucleotides, the CDR3 is TGTGCCAGCAGCTTAATGTCAGGGTGTCATGAAAAACTGTTTTTT.

CDR3 in amino acids: CASSPGNEKLFF. The CDR3 nucleotides read TGTGCCAGCAGCCCGGGGAATGAAAAACTGTTTTTT. The chain joins TRBV27 to TRBJ1-4; no firm D call. The V end lost 6 bases, the J end lost 5 bases, and 7 bases lay between the germline ends. The CDR3 has 12 residues. Per germline, CDR1 MNHEY and CDR2 SMNVEV (reference sequence).

The rearrangement uses TRBV5-1 and TRBJ2-3; the D gene could be TRBD1 or TRBD2 (5 bases each). Germline loops: CDR1 SGHRS, CDR2 YFSETQ. V dropped 4 bases and J dropped 3 bases, with 9 bases sitting between them. This CDR3 contains 13 residues. CDR3 nucleotide sequence: TGCGCCAGCAGCCCTGGGACGACAGATACGCAGTATTTT. This codes for CASSPGTTDTQYF.

V gene TRBV19 combines with J gene TRBJ1-2, with D perhaps TRBD1 (5 bases). CDR1 is LNHDA and CDR2 is SQIVND in the germline V gene (reference sequence). V was shortened by 6 bases and J by 0 bases, with 11 bases between the two germline ends. This CDR3 is 14 amino acids long. The CDR3 coding sequence is TGTGCCAGTAGGGGCGACAGAGCTAACTATGGCTACACCTTC. Translation gives CASRGDRANYGYTF.

The V call is TRBV19, the J call TRBJ1-1, with D tentatively TRBD1 (5 bases). The ends were cut back, 4 bases at V and 8 bases at J, with 11 bases in the middle. The germline V gene has CDR1 LNHDA and CDR2 SQIVND (reference sequence). The length of the CDR3 is 12 residues. The CDR3 nucleotides are TGTGCCAGTAGTACCTCAGGGAAAGAAGCTTTCTTT. Protein sequence: CASSTSGKEAFF.

The V gene is TRBV3-1 (or the pseudogene TRBV3-2), the J gene TRBJ2-3, with 10 nucleotides matching TRBD2. The germline gives CDR1 LGHDT, CDR2 YNNKEL (reference sequence). The CDR3 spans 17 residues. Trimming removed 8 bases from V and 5 bases from J; junction bases left unmatched: 16. The DNA for the CDR3 is TGTGCCAGCTCCCCCTGGGGGAGCGGGGGGGCCAGAGATACGCAGTATTTT. As protein: CASSPWGSGGARDTQYF.

This chain connects TRBV12-3 or TRBV12-4 to TRBJ2-5, with 8 bases matching TRBD1. The trim removed 1 base at V and 12 bases at J, leaving 4 bases unmatched. The CDR3 spans 12 residues. Written as DNA, the CDR3 is TGTGCCAGCAGTTTAGACAGGGGGTTGAAGTACTTC. Translation gives CASSLDRGLKYF.

This sequence joins TRBV18 and TRBJ1-6, with D possibly TRBD1 on 5 matching bases. The germline CDR1 and CDR2 sequences are KGHSH and LQKENI. With 0 bases removed from V and 9 bases from J, the gap between germline ends came to 12 bases. This CDR3 region has 15 residues. In DNA form, the CDR3 reads TGTGCCAGCTCACCACCGGGGCTCGGGTCTTCACCCCTCCACTTT. Its protein is CASSPPGLGSSPLHF. The full variable domain, its missing parts supplied by reference TRBV18 and TRBJ1-6, is NAGVMQNPRHLVRRRGQEARLRCSPMKGHSHVYWYRQLPEEGLKFMVYLQKENIIDESGMPKERFSAEFPKEGPSILRIQQVVRGDSAAYFCASSPPGLGSSPLHFGNGTRLTVT.

The V call is TRBV5-4, the J call TRBJ1-5, with D perhaps matching TRBD1 (6 bases). CDR1 is SGHNT and CDR2 is YYREEE in the germline V gene (reference sequence). The length of the CDR3 is 16 residues. The ends were cut back, 3 bases at V and 2 bases at J, with 15 bases in the middle. This chain's CDR3 is CASSSGGGAGNQPQHF. The CDR3 DNA is TGTGCCAGCAGCTCCGGGGGGGGCGCGGGCAATCAGCCCCAGCATTTT.

To note about this clone: This sample also contains other DNA sequences that code for the same CDR3. CDR3 sequence (DNA): TGTGCCTCGCGCGGCAGCCTTAACTATGGCTACACCTTC. Encoded protein: CASRGSLNYGYTF. The chain recombines TRBV19 with TRBJ1-2, with D unresolved. The ends were cut back, 11 bases at V and 1 base at J, with 14 bases in the middle. The CDR3 runs 13 residues. CDR1 LNHDA and CDR2 SQIVND come from the germline V gene (reference sequence).

The chain combines TRBV18 with TRBJ2-1, with TRBD1 matching 8 bases. The germline CDR1 and CDR2 sequences are KGHSH and LQKENI. V gave up 4 bases and J gave up 2 bases; unmatched junction bases: 4. The length of the CDR3 is 15 residues. Written as DNA, the CDR3 is TGTGCCAGCTCACGCGGACAGGGCCCCTACAATGAGCAGTTCTTC. Its translation is CASSRGQGPYNEQFF.

J is TRBJ2-7 and V is TRBV11-2; TRBD2 matches at 10 bases. V lost 1 base, J lost 4 bases, and 4 bases stayed unmatched. The CDR3 covers 15 residues. Germline V gene lookup returns CDR1 SGHAT and CDR2 FQNNGV. The CDR3 DNA sequence: TGTGCCAGCAGCTTAGGGGCTAGCGGGGGTTACGAGCAGTACTTC. Amino acids: CASSLGASGGYEQYF.

This clone was picked up one time. The chain recombines TRBV27 with TRBJ2-7, with D possibly matching TRBD2 (6 bases). The V gene's germline CDR1 is MNHEY and CDR2 SMNVEV (reference sequence). The CDR3 has 18 amino acids. Trimming removed 6 bases at V and 0 bases at J, with 24 bases between. The CDR3 DNA is TGTGCCAGCAGCCTGGGCTGGGGCGGGGCGGGGAGCTCCTACGAGCAGTACTTC. Translated, it gives CASSLGWGGAGSSYEQYF.

The chain carries TRBV5-1 and TRBJ2-7; D remains ambiguous. Germline CDR1 and CDR2: SGHRS and YFSETQ. The CDR3 is 15 residues long. Trimming stripped 0 bases from V and 6 bases from J, with 16 bases between. Here the CDR3 reads CASSLVVTSAREQYF. The CDR3 nucleotides read TGCGCCAGCAGCTTGGTTGTGACCTCCGCCCGCGAGCAGTACTTC.

This sequence joins TRBV27 and TRBJ2-3, with 7 bases matching TRBD2. This CDR3 contains 15 residues. Germline CDR1 and CDR2: MNHEY and SMNVEV (reference sequence). V shed 6 bases and J 4 bases; nucleotides not matched to a gene: 10. CDR3 in DNA: TGTGCCAGCAGCCCCGAGCGGGACTTCGCAGATACGCAGTATTTT. Translated, it gives CASSPERDFADTQYF.

The chain uses TRBV18 and TRBJ2-7, with 12 bases matching TRBD1. Trimming cost V 4 bases and J 7 bases; bases outside gene matches: 5. The germline gives CDR1 KGHSH, CDR2 LQKENI. This CDR3 has 14 amino acids. The CDR3 protein is CASSQGQGAEEQYF. Here the CDR3 DNA reads TGTGCCAGCTCACAGGGACAGGGGGCGGAAGAGCAGTACTTC.

The chain combines TRBV7-9 with TRBJ1-3, with D unclear. CDR1 is SEHNR, CDR2 FQNEAQ, per germline (reference sequence). The germline V and J ends were trimmed by 5 bases and 2 bases, with 13 bases remaining between them. The CDR3 spans 15 residues. CDR3 sequence reads: CASSLLSWAGNTIYF. For the CDR3, the DNA is TGTGCCAGCAGCCTATTGAGTTGGGCTGGAAACACCATATATTTT. Full variable domain (rest looked up from reference TRBV7-9 and TRBJ1-3): DTGVSQNPRHKITKRGQNVTFRCDPISEHNRLYWYRQTLGQGPEFLTYFQNEAQLEKSRLLSDRFSAERPKGSFSTLEIQRTEQGDSAMYLCASSLLSWAGNTIYFGEGSWLTVV.

The chain carries TRBV19 and TRBJ2-3, with D unresolved. V was trimmed by 7 bases and J by 0 bases, leaving 8 bases between them. CDR3 length: 13 amino acids. From germline, CDR1 is LNHDA and CDR2 SQIVND (reference sequence). Here the CDR3 DNA reads TGTGCCAGTACCTCGGGTAGCACAGATACGCAGTATTTT. Protein: CASTSGSTDTQYF.

The chain employs TRBV14 and TRBJ1-2; no definite D call. The CDR3 is made up of 12 amino acids. The germline V gene encodes CDR1 SGHDN and CDR2 FVKESK. The ends were cut back, 4 bases at V and 2 bases at J, with 5 bases in the middle. The CDR3 here is CASSLTNYGYTF. CDR3 DNA: TGTGCCAGCAGCCTTACAAACTATGGCTACACCTTC.

Only a few counts were recorded for this clone. J is TRBJ2-1 and V is TRBV16, with no clear D. CDR1 and CDR2 (germline): KGHSY, FQNENV. The V end lost 1 base, the J end lost 0 bases, and 13 bases lay between the germline ends. The CDR3 contains 17 residues. CDR3 sequence (DNA): TGTGCCAGCAGCCAATTGTACTACCGAAGCTCCTACAATGAGCAGTTCTTC. It is translated as CASSQLYYRSSYNEQFF.

The chain couples TRBV9 to TRBJ2-7, with D perhaps matching TRBD2 (5 bases). CDR3 length: 14 residues. Trimming removed 5 bases at V and 6 bases at J, with 18 bases between. Per the germline V gene, CDR1 is SGDLS and CDR2 is YYNGEE. The CDR3 region has the DNA TGTGCCAGCAGTGAGGGAGAATTCTCCCCCGAGCAGTACTTC. Encoded protein: CASSEGEFSPEQYF. Full variable domain (missing parts from reference TRBV9 and TRBJ2-7): DSGVTQTPKHLITATGQRVTLRCSPRSGDLSVYWYQQSLDQGLQFLIQYYNGEERAKGNILERFSAQQFPDLHSELNLSSLELGDSALYFCASSEGEFSPEQYFGPGTRLTVT.

This clone was recorded a few times. This rearrangement joins TRBV10-2 to TRBJ1-5; TRBD1 aligns across 12 bases. The J segment lost 6 bases and the V segment lost 7 bases, leaving 4 bases of the junction unmatched. Germline-derived CDR1 and CDR2 are WSHSY and SAAADI. This CDR3 has 14 amino acids. CDR3: CASTGQGASQPQHF. In DNA form, the CDR3 reads TGCGCCAGCACGGGACAGGGGGCAAGTCAGCCCCAGCATTTT.

The genes are TRBV21-1 and TRBJ1-2. TRBV21-1 constitutes a pseudogene. There are 16 residues in the CDR3. CDR3 sequence (DNA): TGTGCCAGCAGCAATAGGACGGCCCCGTCTAACTATGGCTACACCTTC. Translated, it gives CASSNRTAPSNYGYTF.

The rearrangement links TRBV9 to TRBJ2-1; D is perhaps TRBD1 (5 bases). Germline values: CDR1 SGDLS, CDR2 YYNGEE. The V and J ends lost 4 bases and 6 bases respectively, with 29 bases between them. This CDR3 is 19 amino acids long. CDR3 residues: CASSLGDSPTFAPINEQFF. In nucleotides, the CDR3 is TGTGCCAGCAGCTTAGGGGATTCGCCTACCTTCGCCCCTATCAATGAGCAGTTCTTC.

This clone has a handful of counts. The genes are TRBV5-6 and TRBJ1-5; 7 bases are shared with TRBD1. The CDR3 loop spans 15 amino acids. The germline V gene has CDR1 SGHDT and CDR2 YYEEEE. The V and J ends lost 1 base and 4 bases, in that order; junction bases with no gene match: 5. In DNA form, the CDR3 reads TGTGCCAGCAGCTTGATTGGGACAGCAAATCAGCCCCAGCATTTT. Its translation: CASSLIGTANQPQHF.

J is TRBJ1-2 and V is TRBV19; D is perhaps TRBD1 (6 bases). The CDR3 runs to 17 residues. The germline gives CDR1 LNHDA, CDR2 SQIVND (reference sequence). The V end lost 0 bases, the J end lost 5 bases, and 19 bases lay between the germline ends. Here the CDR3 reads CASSIEDGAGASYGYTF. The CDR3 nucleotides are TGTGCCAGTAGTATAGAAGATGGGGCAGGGGCCTCTTATGGCTACACCTTC.